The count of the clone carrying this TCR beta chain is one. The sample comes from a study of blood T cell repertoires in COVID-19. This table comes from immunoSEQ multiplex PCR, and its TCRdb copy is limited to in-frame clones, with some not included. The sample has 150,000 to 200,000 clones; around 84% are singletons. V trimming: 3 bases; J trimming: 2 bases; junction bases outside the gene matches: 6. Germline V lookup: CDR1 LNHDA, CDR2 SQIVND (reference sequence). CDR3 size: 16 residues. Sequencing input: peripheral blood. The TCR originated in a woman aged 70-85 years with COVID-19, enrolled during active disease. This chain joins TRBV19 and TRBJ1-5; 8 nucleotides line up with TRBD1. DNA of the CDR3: TGTGCCAGTAGTATCAGACGGGGACAGGGCAATCAGCCCCAGCATTTT. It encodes CASSIRRGQGNQPQHF.